One T cell receptor beta chain is described in this entry. This record comes from a study of blood T cell repertoires in COVID-19. For the study at large: T cells, B-cell-depleted T cells, or PBMCs supplied cDNA or gDNA.

TCRdb's table, derived via immunoSEQ multiplex PCR, lists solely in-frame clones and lacks some. Of approximately 130,000 clones listed, about 77% are singletons. Trimming left V 0 bases short and J 11 bases short, with 8 bases between. CDR3 length equals 13 residues. From germline, CDR1 is LGHNA and CDR2 YSLEER. Sequenced sample: peripheral blood. The J gene is TRBJ1-6, the V gene TRBV4-3; D is ambiguous. This receptor was obtained from a man of 80 years or more with acute or convalescent COVID-19. CDR3 nucleotide sequence: TGCGCCAGCAGCCAAGACGGGAGTACACCCCTCCACTTT. It encodes CASSQDGSTPLHF.